This T cell receptor beta chain stems from a study of cytomegalovirus exposure and HLA in healthy donors. PCR primers comprised 60 Vbeta and 13 Jbeta primers. Assay used: immunoSEQ multiplex PCR; TCRdb lists only in-frame clones, some missing. This sample contains 150,000 to 200,000 clones. Worth noting for this clone: The antigen is unknown.

The study's findings and limits: In a later analysis, compared with equally common non-associated chains, HLA-associated beta chains were more expanded. In an earlier analysis, in some 600 donors, most V segments appeared productive either ~87% or ~30% of the time.

The CDR3 is 14 residues long. Germline V CDR1 and CDR2: MNHNY, SVGAGI (reference sequence). The V and J ends lost 6 bases and 1 base, in that order; junction bases with no gene match: 4. This sequence was found in a woman between 55 and 75 years old in good health and CMV-seronegative. This sequence joins TRBV6-6 and TRBJ1-1, with TRBD1 matching over 8 bases. Sequencing was performed on PBMCs. This chain's CDR3 is CASSPGQGNTEAFF. CDR3 coding DNA: TGTGCCAGCAGCCCAGGACAGGGGAACACTGAAGCTTTCTTT.